The rows below give T cell receptor beta chains drawn from one sample of a study of blood T cells in healthy people across ages. From the 5' RACE reads, TCRdb called clonotypes with MiXCR, one entry per CDR3 protein. The sample yields approximately 2,000,000 distinct CDR3 sequences, more than 35% seen once. Sequenced input: blood. The receptors were gathered from a human donor in good health. The CDR3 runs from the conserved cysteine through the conserved F or W. D genes are given only for firm matches. Part of the rows lack a size; the others show once, few, many or a class for expanded clones.

>-|-|TRBV6-5|TRBJ2-1
TGTGCCAGCAGCGAGGGGGGGCATTTTGGGGATGAGCAGTTCTTC
CASSEGGHFGDEQFF
>-|-|TRBV2|TRBJ2-1
TGTGCCAGTCGGAGGGGGCCGTCCTACAATGAGCAGTTCTTC
CASRRGPSYNEQFF
>-|-|TRBV20-1|TRBJ1-6
TGCAGTGCTAGAGCCTTTCGACGGCGGGGTGGGGGTTCACCCCTCCACTTT
CSARAFRRRGGGSPLHF
>-|-|TRBV7-2|TRBJ1-5
TGTGCCAGCAGCTTGCGCAGCCAGAATCAGCCCCAGCATTTT
CASSLRSQNQPQHF
>few|-|TRBV29-1|TRBJ1-2
TGCAGCGTTGAAAATTCGTACGCGATCTATGGCTACACCTTC
CSVENSYAIYGYTF
>few|-|TRBV29-1|TRBJ2-1
TGCAGCGCTGCAGGGTTCAAGGCGGATGAGCAGTTCTTC
CSAAGFKADEQFF
>few|-|TRBV18|TRBJ2-1
TGTGCCAGCTCACCATTCGGAGAGAGCTCCTACAATGAGCAGTTCTTC
CASSPFGESSYNEQFF
>-|-|TRBV6-1|TRBJ1-2
TGTGCCAGCAGTGACGCCGAACCATCGTATGGCTACACCTTC
CASSDAEPSYGYTF
>few|TRBD1|TRBV12-3/TRBV12-4|TRBJ2-3
TGTGCCAGCTCCCCCCGGGGACAGATTGAGACAGATACGCAGTATTTT
CASSPRGQIETDTQYF
>-|-|TRBV13|TRBJ1-2
TGTGCCAGCACCGTTACCGCCGGCCATGGCTACACCTTC
CASTVTAGHGYTF
>few|-|TRBV5-1|TRBJ2-7
TGCGCCAGCGGCGATACAAGACGCTACGAGCAGTACTTC
CASGDTRRYEQYF
>-|-|TRBV6-5|TRBJ1-2
TGTGCCAGCAGTTATAAGCGTCCGGGAGTGGGTGGCTACACCTTC
CASSYKRPGVGGYTF
>few|-|TRBV6-1|TRBJ1-4
TGTGCCAGCAGTGCGGACAGTCTCAATGAAAAACTGTTTTTT
CASSADSLNEKLFF
>-|TRBD1|TRBV4-3|TRBJ1-5
TGCGCCAGCAGCCAATCACGACAGGGAGGCCAGCCCCAGCATTTT
CASSQSRQGGQPQHF
>many|-|TRBV20-1|TRBJ1-5
TGCAGTGCTAGTTCGGGGAATCAGCCCCAGCATTTT
CSASSGNQPQHF
>-|-|TRBV29-1|TRBJ1-1
TGCAGCGCGGGACGGACCTCGAACACTGAAGCTTTCTTT
CSAGRTSNTEAFF
>-|-|TRBV5-1|TRBJ2-5
TGCGCCAGCAGCTTCTTTCAGGGGTTAGAAGAGACCCAGTACTTC
CASSFFQGLEETQYF
>-|TRBD1|TRBV12-3/TRBV12-4|TRBJ2-3
TGTGCCAGCAGTTCGGGACAGGGGTTGACCTCAGATACGCAGTATTTT
CASSSGQGLTSDTQYF